This TCR beta chain was sequenced during a study of T-cell reconstitution after alpha-beta-depleted transplantation in children. Notes on the study in general: At around two months after transplant, the alpha-beta T cells were reportedly derived from several hundred expanded clones that came from non-depleted graft cells. After one year, T-cell counts and TCRbeta diversity mostly came from new T cells.

Construction of the TCRbeta library involved unique molecular identifiers. MiXCR was run by TCRdb on the PCR reads, yielding one entry per CDR3 protein. Among about 420,000 distinct CDR3 sequences listed, 15% to 20% were seen once. Comment on this clonotype: As yet, its antigen is unknown.

The sequence derives from a boy under two years old who had a stem cell transplant for Wiskott-Aldrich syndrome, so the T cells may come from the graft donor. The material sequenced was PBMCs, mostly from graft donor cells, taken 360 days after TCRalphabeta/CD19-depleted stem cell transplant.

For the CDR3, the DNA is TGTGCCTGGAGTTCCGGGGGCACAGATACGCAGTATTTT. It is translated as CAWSSGGTDTQYF. J is TRBJ2-3 and V is TRBV30, with a possible D match to TRBD2 (5 bases). The V end lost 2 bases, the J end lost 1 base, and 7 bases lay between the germline ends. CDR1 is GTSNPN and CDR2 is SVGIG in the germline V gene (reference sequence). The CDR3 totals 13 residues.